The 26 T cell receptor beta chains in this list originate from one sample, sequenced in a study of CD8+ T cells in alopecia areata. RNA was extracted and reverse transcribed into cDNA as the sequencing template. The data were produced by immunoSEQ multiplex PCR, yet TCRdb's version contains in-frame clones alone and is incomplete. Singletons are absent from the sample, which has around 100,000 clones. Sequencing was performed on lesional skin. The receptor source for this set is a C3H/HeJ mouse with alopecia areata. The strain bears MHC haplotype H2-k.

As to this clone: Gene and germline names: mouse. The CDR3 goes on 4 residues after the read ends, and that part is filled in from the germline J gene. The rearrangement joins TRBV13-3 to TRBJ2-1; 8 bases are a match to TRBD1. Per the germline V gene, CDR1 is NNHDY and CDR2 is SYVADS. V trimming: 2 bases; J trimming: 3 bases; junction bases outside the gene matches: 4. The CDR3 spans 15 residues. CDR3 residues: CASSETGGFYAEQFF. The CDR3 bases that were read are TGTGCCAGCAGTGAAACAGGGGGTTTCTATGCT.

The sample holds a few counts of this clone. Mouse gene names and germline throughout. Coverage ceases 4 residues before the CDR3 finishes, and the germline J gene fills in the end. The chain recombines TRBV1 with TRBJ2-4; D perhaps matches TRBD1 (6 bases). This CDR3 has 12 amino acids. Germline V gene lookup returns CDR1 NSQYPW and CDR2 LRSPGD (reference sequence). CDR3 bases read: TGCACCTGCAGTGAGGGGGAAAAC. Translated, it gives CTCSEGEN. The full CDR3 reads CTCSEGENTLYF.

To note about this clone: The germline and genes are mouse ones. The read comes to an end 4 residues before the CDR3 does, leaving the germline J gene to fill in the end. The chain joins TRBV19 to TRBJ1-1; TRBD1 matches 11 bases. The CDR3 runs 15 residues. The V gene's germline CDR1 is FNHDT and CDR2 SITEND (reference sequence). The junction had 7 bases not matched to a gene; V was cut back by 5 bases and J by 4 bases. CDR3 amino acids: CASSSSGTGGTEVFF. The CDR3 bases that were read are TGTGCCAGCAGCTCCTCCGGGACAGGGGGCACA.

This clone was found a few times. The genes and germline here are from mouse. The CDR3 extends 4 residues past the end of the read, so its final part is completed from the germline J gene. The rearrangement joins TRBV14 to TRBJ2-5; TRBD2 agrees at 8 bases. The CDR3 is 14 residues long. Per germline, CDR1 SGHDT and CDR2 FRDEAV. J lost 0 bases, V lost 5 bases, and 2 bases had no gene match. The CDR3 here is CASSDWGNQDTQYF. CDR3 DNA (partial): TGTGCCAGCAGCGACTGGGGTAACCAAGAC.

This clone has a count of ten or more. Translating the DNA gives a protein that differs from the TCRdb entry at residue 11; the protein shown here is that DNA translation. The gene symbols are mouse symbols. Partial CDR3 DNA: TGTGCCAGCGAACAGGGGGATTCTGGAAATACG. It yields the protein CASEQGDSGNT. The complete CDR3 protein is CASEQGDSGNTLYF. The rearrangement links TRBV13-3 to TRBJ1-3; 8 nucleotides agree with TRBD1. The read terminates 3 residues ahead of where the CDR3 ends, so the germline J gene completes it. The CDR3 contains 14 residues. CDR1 NNHDY and CDR2 SYVADS come from the germline V gene. V dropped 7 bases and J dropped 0; count of bases not matched to a gene: 3.

This clone has more than one count but fewer than ten. The gene names here belong to mouse. The read terminates 4 residues ahead of where the CDR3 ends, so the germline J gene completes it. The chain links TRBV19 to TRBJ2-1; TRBD1 matches 7 bases. Germline V gene sequence: CDR1 FNHDT, CDR2 SITEND (reference sequence). J gave up 6 bases and V 6 bases, and 9 bases lay outside the gene matches. The CDR3 consists of 14 residues. This CDR3 reads CASTLKPGGAEQFF. The sequenced CDR3 bases are TGTGCCAGCACCCTAAAACCAGGGGGTGCT.

The table lists this clone with a few counts. Gene names and germline match the mouse. The CDR3 end falls 4 residues outside the read, so it is completed with the germline J gene. J is TRBJ2-7 and V is TRBV17; TRBD1 aligns across 9 bases. V was pared by 6 bases and J by 3 bases, with 0 bases of the junction left unmatched. Germline CDR1 reads MNHDT; CDR2 reads YYDKIL. The CDR3 has 12 amino acids. Incomplete CDR3 DNA: TGTGCTAGCAGGGACAGGGGCTAT. This codes for CASRDRGY. From start to end, the CDR3 is CASRDRGYEQYF.

In regard to this clone: Gene names and germline match the mouse. The observed sequence ends 4 residues before the CDR3 terminus, with the missing tail filled in from the germline J gene. The V gene is TRBV13-1, the J gene TRBJ2-7, with D possibly being TRBD1 (5 bases). CDR3 length equals 14 residues. Germline V gene sequence: CDR1 NSHNY, CDR2 SYGAGN. CDR3 amino acids: CASSDRQGRDEQYF. The CDR3 DNA, read in part, is TGTGCCAGCAGTGATCGGCAGGGCCGGGAT.

In its sample, this clone was seen a few times. Gene names are the mouse ones. The read falls 4 residues short of the CDR3 end, and the missing part is taken from the germline J gene. The chain combines TRBV13-1 with TRBJ1-4; D possibly corresponds to TRBD1 (6 bases). The germline CDR1 and CDR2 sequences are NSHNY and SYGAGN. The CDR3 covers 15 residues. The V and J ends lost 0 bases and 3 bases respectively, with 9 bases between them. The sequenced part of the CDR3 DNA is TGTGCCAGCAGTGATGTACAGGGACCCAACGAA. Its protein is CASSDVQGPNE. The CDR3 in its entirety is CASSDVQGPNERLFF.

With respect to this clone: These gene names are mouse names. The CDR3 bases that were read are TGTGCCAGCAGTATTCAGGGTGAGGCCAACGAA. Its protein is CASSIQGEANE. The CDR3, in full, reads CASSIQGEANERLFF. The V and J genes are TRBV19 and TRBJ1-4, with D possibly TRBD1 on 5 matching bases. The read terminates 4 residues before the CDR3 end, so the remaining end is supplied by the germline J gene. V lost 2 bases and J 3 bases, leaving 11 bases between the germline ends. Germline V gene sequence: CDR1 FNHDT, CDR2 SITEND (reference sequence). This CDR3 spans 15 amino acids.

As regards this clone: The germline and genes are mouse ones. Read data end 4 residues before the CDR3 end; the end is taken from the germline J gene. The V call is TRBV13-3, the J call TRBJ2-5; 7 bases are a match to TRBD2. Per germline, CDR1 NNHDY and CDR2 SYVADS. V gave up 3 bases and J gave up 3 bases; unmatched junction bases: 4. The CDR3 runs 14 residues. CDR3 DNA (partial): TGTGCCAGCAGTGCGGGGGGGAAACAAGAC. Its protein is CASSAGGKQD. In full, the CDR3 is CASSAGGKQDTQYF.

The sample holds a few counts of this clone. Mouse names are used for the genes. This CDR3 reads CASGEGWGGAQDTQYF. Incomplete CDR3 DNA: TGTGCCAGCGGTGAAGGGTGGGGGGGCGCCCAAGAC. The chain links TRBV13-2 to TRBJ2-5, with 9 bases fitting TRBD2. The sequence runs out 4 residues before the end of the CDR3; the remainder is reconstructed from the germline J gene. This CDR3 is 16 amino acids long. J gave up 2 bases and V 2 bases, and 6 bases lay outside the gene matches. CDR1 NNHNN and CDR2 SYGAGS come from the germline V gene (reference sequence).

Comments on this clone: All gene names here are mouse names. Read coverage stops 4 residues before the CDR3 terminus; the germline J gene supplies the remainder. The chain has TRBV13-1 and TRBJ1-1; tentatively, D is TRBD1 (5 bases). CDR1 is NSHNY, CDR2 SYGAGN, per germline. The CDR3 sequence is 12 residues long. The CDR3 region is CASSGLREEVFF. Incomplete CDR3 DNA: TGTGCCAGCAGTGGGCTCAGGGAA.

This clone was seen a handful of times. Gene labels here are mouse ones. The sequence runs out 4 residues before the end of the CDR3; the remainder is reconstructed from the germline J gene. The chain couples TRBV13-1 to TRBJ2-1; TRBD1 matches at 8 bases. This CDR3 is 15 amino acids long. Looked up from germline, CDR1 is NSHNY and CDR2 is SYGAGN. The part of the CDR3 DNA that was read is TGTGCCAGCAGTGCCCCAGGGGGCGCGGGGGCT. Translating gives CASSAPGGAGA. The CDR3 as a whole reads CASSAPGGAGAEQFF.

This clone showed up just a few times. Mouse germline and gene names are used. Read coverage stops 4 residues before the CDR3 terminus; the germline J gene supplies the remainder. The chain is built from TRBV14 and TRBJ2-3; 7 nucleotides match TRBD1. Germline V gene data show CDR1 as SGHDT and CDR2 as FRDEAV. This CDR3 region has 16 residues. The V gene end was trimmed by 5 bases and the J gene end by 0 bases; junction bases not matched to a gene: 9. The CDR3 reads CASSPTGTASAETLYF. The sequenced CDR3 bases are TGTGCCAGCAGCCCGACCGGGACAGCTAGTGCAGAA. The variable domain in full, completed from reference TRBV14 and TRBJ2-3, reads EAGVTQSPRYAVLQEGQAVSFWCDPISGHDTLYWYQQPRDQGPQLLVYFRDEAVIDNSQLPSDRFSAVRPKGTNSTLKIQSAKQGDTATYLCASSPTGTASAETLYFGSGTRLTVL.

There are many counts of this clone. All gene names here are mouse names. The CDR3 end is not reached by the read, which stops 4 residues before it; the germline J gene fills it in. The chain couples TRBV13-3 to TRBJ2-3, with TRBD2 as a possible D gene (5 bases). Germline V gene data show CDR1 as NNHDY and CDR2 as SYVADS. The CDR3 is made up of 13 amino acids. V dropped 6 bases and J dropped 0 bases, with 8 bases sitting between them. The CDR3 here is CASKTVSAETLYF. The sequenced part of the CDR3 DNA is TGTGCCAGCAAGACTGTGAGTGCAGAA.

A few counts support this clone. The genes are named according to mouse. Sequencing ends 4 residues short of the CDR3 end; the germline J gene provides the rest. The J gene is TRBJ2-7, the V gene TRBV13-3, with TRBD2 matching over 8 bases. In germline, CDR1 is NNHDY, CDR2 SYVADS. V gave up 0 bases and J gave up 3 bases; unmatched junction bases: 5. The CDR3 runs 15 residues. The CDR3 loop is CASSDANWGNYEQYF. The covered CDR3 bases are TGTGCCAGCAGTGATGCAAACTGGGGGAACTAT.

This clone was found a few times. Gene names and germline refer to mouse. CDR3 sequence: CTCRDRERNSDYTF. The sequenced part of the CDR3 DNA is TGCACCTGCAGAGACAGGGAGCGGAACTCC. The V call is TRBV1, the J call TRBJ1-2; 7 bases line up with TRBD1. The read comes to an end 4 residues before the CDR3 does, leaving the germline J gene to fill in the end. CDR1 and CDR2 (germline): NSQYPW, LRSPGD (reference sequence). This CDR3 is 14 amino acids long. Germline trimming cut 6 bases from V and 2 bases from J; bases unmatched to any gene: 6.

This clone was counted many times. Each gene name is a mouse one. The read gets to within 4 residues of the CDR3 end, and the germline J gene fills in the rest. V and J are TRBV1 and TRBJ2-3; 9 bases fit TRBD1. This CDR3 comprises 16 residues. CDR1 and CDR2 from the germline V gene are NSQYPW and LRSPGD (reference sequence). V lost 0 bases and J lost 2; bases outside the gene matches: 3. This chain's CDR3 is CTCSADVQGAAETLYF. The part of the CDR3 DNA that was read is TGCACCTGCAGTGCAGATGTACAGGGGGCTGCAGAA.

This clone was picked up a small number of times. The germline and genes are mouse ones. The read falls 4 residues short of the CDR3 end, and the missing part is taken from the germline J gene. V is TRBV13-3 and J is TRBJ2-1; D possibly corresponds to TRBD1 (6 bases). The CDR3 has 16 amino acids. V gave up 2 bases and J gave up 0 bases, with 12 bases separating them. Germline CDR1 is NNHDY and CDR2 is SYVADS. The CDR3 sequence: CASSDRGPYNYAEQFF. CDR3 DNA (partial): TGTGCCAGCAGTGACAGGGGCCCTTATAACTATGCT.

On this clone: TCRdb's protein sequence differs at residue 12 from the translated DNA; the protein presented here follows the DNA. The genes are named according to mouse. Coverage ceases 3 residues before the CDR3 finishes, and the germline J gene fills in the end. This sequence joins TRBV1 and TRBJ1-6; 7 nucleotides align to TRBD1. TRBJ1-6 belongs to the ORF category, with a function that is uncertain. Germline V lookup: CDR1 NSQYPW, CDR2 LRSPGD (reference sequence). The trim removed 2 bases at V and 7 bases at J, leaving 5 bases unmatched. CDR3 size: 15 residues. The CDR3: CTCSAPVGQNSPLYF. The sequenced part of the CDR3 DNA is TGCACCTGCAGTGCACCGGTGGGACAGAATTCGCCC.

Many counts were recorded for this clone. The genes are named according to mouse. The read stops 4 residues short of the end of the CDR3; the missing end is completed from the germline J gene. The sample carries other DNA sequences with the same CDR3. The rearrangement uses TRBV1 and TRBJ2-7; 8 bases match TRBD2. V lost 0 bases, J lost 2 bases, and 3 bases stayed unmatched. The CDR3 contains 15 residues. In germline, CDR1 is NSQYPW, CDR2 LRSPGD (reference sequence). CDR3 amino acids: CTCSADLGGPYEQYF. CDR3 DNA, as far as it was read: TGCACCTGCAGTGCAGATCTGGGGGGTCCCTAT.

This clone was seen only a few times. All gene names here are mouse names. The read finishes 4 residues shy of the CDR3 end, and the germline J gene is used to complete it. The J gene is TRBJ1-2, the V gene TRBV13-2; D perhaps matches TRBD1 (6 bases). The germline V gene encodes CDR1 NNHNN and CDR2 SYGAGS (reference sequence). V lost 5 bases to trimming and J lost 2 bases, with 10 bases between them. CDR3 length: 13 amino acids. The CDR3 region is CASGPGHNSDYTF. CDR3 DNA (partial): TGTGCCAGCGGGCCGGGACACAACTCC.

With regard to this clone: Gene labels here are mouse ones. Sequencing ends 4 residues short of the CDR3 end; the germline J gene provides the rest. This rearrangement joins TRBV16 to TRBJ2-1, with D maybe TRBD1 (5 bases). Germline CDR1 is SGHSA and CDR2 is FRNQAP. V lost 5 bases and J lost 4, with 9 bases in between. CDR3 length: 13 residues. The sequenced part of the CDR3 DNA is TGTGCAAGCAGCCAGACAGAATATGCT. It codes for CASSQTEYA. The full CDR3 protein is CASSQTEYAEQFF.

In regard to this clone: At residue 9, the translated DNA and the protein in TCRdb do not agree; the protein given here is derived from the DNA. Each gene name is a mouse one. The sequence runs out 3 residues before the end of the CDR3; the remainder is reconstructed from the germline J gene. The chain is built from TRBV1 and TRBJ1-6; D is unresolved. TRBJ1-6 is designated an ORF whose function remains uncertain. The CDR3 loop spans 12 amino acids. Trimming removed 5 bases from V and 7 bases from J, with 6 bases in between. Germline V lookup: CDR1 NSQYPW, CDR2 LRSPGD (reference sequence). The sequenced CDR3 bases are TGCACCTGCAGTATACAGAATTCGCCC. Its protein is CTCSIQNSP. The full CDR3 is CTCSIQNSPLYF.

Only a few counts were recorded for this clone. Gene names follow the mouse nomenclature. The sequence runs out 4 residues before the end of the CDR3; the remainder is reconstructed from the germline J gene. V usage is TRBV1 and J usage is TRBJ2-1, with a weak D call TRBD2 (6 bases). CDR1 is NSQYPW, CDR2 LRSPGD, per germline (reference sequence). The CDR3 runs 15 residues. V gave up 0 bases and J gave up 3 bases, with 9 bases separating them. The chain's CDR3 is CTCSADRDSYAEQFF. The covered CDR3 bases are TGCACCTGCAGTGCAGATCGGGACTCCTATGCT.